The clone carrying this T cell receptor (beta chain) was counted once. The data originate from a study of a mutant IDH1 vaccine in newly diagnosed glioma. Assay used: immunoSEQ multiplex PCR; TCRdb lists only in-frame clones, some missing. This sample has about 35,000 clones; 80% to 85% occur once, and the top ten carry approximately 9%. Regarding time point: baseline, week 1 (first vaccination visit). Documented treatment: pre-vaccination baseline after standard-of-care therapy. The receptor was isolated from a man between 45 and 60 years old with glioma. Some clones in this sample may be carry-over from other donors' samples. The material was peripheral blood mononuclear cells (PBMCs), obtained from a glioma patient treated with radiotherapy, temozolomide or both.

In DNA, the CDR3 is TGTGCCAGCAGCTGGGGACAGGGCTACGAGCAGTACTTC. Protein product: CASSWGQGYEQYF. This rearrangement joins TRBV11-3 to TRBJ2-7; 9 bases align to TRBD1. Per the germline V gene, CDR1 is SGHNT and CDR2 is YENEEA. The CDR3 is 13 residues long. V dropped 4 bases and J dropped 3; count of bases not matched to a gene: 1.